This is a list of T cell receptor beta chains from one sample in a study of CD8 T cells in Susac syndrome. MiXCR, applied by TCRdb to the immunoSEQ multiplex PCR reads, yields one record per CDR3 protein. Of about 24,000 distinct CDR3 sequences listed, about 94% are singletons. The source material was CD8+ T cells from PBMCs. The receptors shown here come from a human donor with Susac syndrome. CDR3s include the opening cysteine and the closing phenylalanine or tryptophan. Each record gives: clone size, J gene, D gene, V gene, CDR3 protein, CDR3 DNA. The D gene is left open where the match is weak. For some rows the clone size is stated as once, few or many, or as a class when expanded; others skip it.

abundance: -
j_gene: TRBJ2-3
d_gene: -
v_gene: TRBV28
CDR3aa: CACARAKYTDTQYF
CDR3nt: TGTGCCTGCGCAAGGGCTAAATACACAGATACGCAGTATTTT

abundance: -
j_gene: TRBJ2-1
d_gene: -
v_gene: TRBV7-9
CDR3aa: CASSLATRGPEVF
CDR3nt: TGTGCCAGCAGCTTAGCGACTCGGGGGCCAGAAGTCTTC

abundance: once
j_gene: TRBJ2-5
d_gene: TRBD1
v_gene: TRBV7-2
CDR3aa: CASSLGTAGYWETQYF
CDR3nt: TGTGCCAGCAGCCTGGGGACAGCCGGGTACTGGGAGACCCAGTACTTC

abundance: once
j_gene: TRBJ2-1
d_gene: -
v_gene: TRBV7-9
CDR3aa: CASSSTDRSSYNEQFF
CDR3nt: TGTGCCAGCAGCTCAACCGACAGGAGCTCCTACAATGAGCAGTTCTTC

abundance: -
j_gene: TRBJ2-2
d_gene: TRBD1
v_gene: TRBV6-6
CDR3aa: CASSYRGLSNTGELFF
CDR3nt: TGTGCCAGCAGTTACAGGGGGCTCTCGAACACCGGGGAGCTGTTTTTT

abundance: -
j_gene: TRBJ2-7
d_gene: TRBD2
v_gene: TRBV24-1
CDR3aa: CATSDPWGGIEGEQYF
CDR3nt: TGTGCCACCAGTGATCCCTGGGGGGGGATCGAAGGAGAGCAGTACTTC

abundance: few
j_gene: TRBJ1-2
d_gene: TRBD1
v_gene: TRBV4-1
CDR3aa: CASSHPARGRGVGYTF
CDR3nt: TGCGCCAGCAGCCACCCCGCGAGGGGGCGCGGAGTCGGCTACACCTTC

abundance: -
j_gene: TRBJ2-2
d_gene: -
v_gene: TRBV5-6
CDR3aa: CASSRGTENTGELFF
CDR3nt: TGTGCCAGCAGCCGAGGGACCGAGAACACCGGGGAGCTGTTTTTT

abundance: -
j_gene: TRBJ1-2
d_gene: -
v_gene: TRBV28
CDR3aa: CASSPSLGAQEGYTF
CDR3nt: TGTGCCAGCAGCCCCTCGCTTGGGGCCCAGGAGGGCTACACCTTC

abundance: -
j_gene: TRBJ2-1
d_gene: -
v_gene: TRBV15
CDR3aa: CATSPLRDYNEQFF
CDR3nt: TGTGCCACCAGCCCCCTCCGGGACTACAATGAGCAGTTCTTC

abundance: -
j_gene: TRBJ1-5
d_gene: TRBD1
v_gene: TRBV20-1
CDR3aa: CSAPGQENQPQHF
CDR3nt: TGCAGTGCCCCAGGACAGGAGAATCAGCCCCAGCATTTT

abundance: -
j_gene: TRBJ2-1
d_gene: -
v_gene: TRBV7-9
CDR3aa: CASSLAPRREEQFF
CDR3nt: TGTGCCAGCAGCTTAGCCCCGAGGAGGGAGGAGCAGTTCTTC

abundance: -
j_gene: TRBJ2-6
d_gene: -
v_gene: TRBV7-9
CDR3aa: CASSLAGASGANVLTF
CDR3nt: TGTGCCAGCAGCTTAGCGGGGGCATCTGGGGCCAACGTCCTGACTTTC

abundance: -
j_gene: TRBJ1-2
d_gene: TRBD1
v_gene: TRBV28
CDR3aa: CASSYTGGVRYGYTF
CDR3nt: TGTGCCAGCAGCTACACAGGGGGCGTTCGCTATGGCTACACCTTC

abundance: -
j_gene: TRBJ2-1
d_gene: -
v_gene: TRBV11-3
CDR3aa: CASSLDQWTTGDNEQFF
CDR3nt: TGTGCCAGCAGCTTAGACCAATGGACGACCGGGGACAATGAGCAGTTCTTC

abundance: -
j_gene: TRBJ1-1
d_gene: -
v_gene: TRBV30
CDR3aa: CAWSVGRPNTEAFF
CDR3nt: TGTGCCTGGAGTGTGGGACGGCCGAACACTGAAGCTTTCTTT

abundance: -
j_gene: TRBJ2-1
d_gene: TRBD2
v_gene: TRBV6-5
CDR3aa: CASSYRSGGQGEQFF
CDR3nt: TGTGCCAGCAGTTACCGTAGCGGGGGGCAGGGGGAGCAGTTCTTC

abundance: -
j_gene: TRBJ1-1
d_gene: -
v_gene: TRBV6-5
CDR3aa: CASSYSNRLNTEAFF
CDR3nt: TGTGCCAGCAGTTACTCGAACAGACTGAACACTGAAGCTTTCTTT

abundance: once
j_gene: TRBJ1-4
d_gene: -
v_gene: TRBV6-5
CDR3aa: CASSPGLNSNEKLFF
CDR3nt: TGTGCCAGCAGTCCAGGACTGAATTCGAATGAAAAACTGTTTTTT

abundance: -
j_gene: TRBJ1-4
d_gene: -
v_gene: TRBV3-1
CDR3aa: CASSPGAGNEKLFF
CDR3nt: TGTGCCAGCAGCCCGGGAGCTGGGAATGAAAAACTGTTTTTT

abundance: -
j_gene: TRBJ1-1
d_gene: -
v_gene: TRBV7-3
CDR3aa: CASSSGTAGGTEAFF
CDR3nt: TGTGCCAGCAGCTCCGGGACCGCGGGAGGGACTGAAGCTTTCTTT

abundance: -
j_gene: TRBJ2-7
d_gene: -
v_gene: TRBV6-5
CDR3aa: CASSFSGPSSYEQYF
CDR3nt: TGTGCCAGCAGTTTCTCAGGGCCATCTTCCTACGAGCAGTACTTC

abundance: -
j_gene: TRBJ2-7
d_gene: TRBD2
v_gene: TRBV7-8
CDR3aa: CASSLEGGAGAYEQYF
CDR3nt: TGTGCCAGCAGCTTAGAGGGTGGAGCGGGAGCCTACGAGCAGTACTTC

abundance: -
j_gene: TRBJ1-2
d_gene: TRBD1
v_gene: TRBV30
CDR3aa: CAWSYGTGKVYGYTF
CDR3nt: TGTGCCTGGAGTTACGGGACAGGGAAAGTCTATGGCTACACCTTC

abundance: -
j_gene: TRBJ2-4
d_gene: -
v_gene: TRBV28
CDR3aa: CASSLVGVMTKNIQYF
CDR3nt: TGTGCCAGCAGTTTAGTTGGGGTCATGACCAAAAACATTCAGTACTTC

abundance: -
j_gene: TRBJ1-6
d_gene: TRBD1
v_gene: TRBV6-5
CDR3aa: CASSYISFGQGENSPLHF
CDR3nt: TGTGCCAGCAGTTACATCAGTTTCGGGCAGGGGGAAAATTCACCCCTCCACTTT

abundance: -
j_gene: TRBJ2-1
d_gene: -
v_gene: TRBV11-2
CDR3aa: CASAALKRFNEQFF
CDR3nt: TGTGCCAGCGCGGCGTTAAAACGATTCAATGAGCAGTTCTTC

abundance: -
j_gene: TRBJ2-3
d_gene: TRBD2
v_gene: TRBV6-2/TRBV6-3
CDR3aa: CASSYGLAGGPNTDTQYF
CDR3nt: TGTGCCAGCAGTTACGGACTAGCGGGGGGGCCCAACACAGATACGCAGTATTTT

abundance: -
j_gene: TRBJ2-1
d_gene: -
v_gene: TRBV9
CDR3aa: CASSPRRLGPNNGQFF
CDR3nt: TGTGCCAGCAGCCCCCGGAGGCTAGGCCCTAACAATGGGCAGTTCTTC

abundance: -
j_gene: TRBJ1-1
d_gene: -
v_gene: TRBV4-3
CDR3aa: CASSQGSGRLNTEAFF
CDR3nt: TGCGCCAGCAGCCAGGGATCTGGTCGTTTGAACACTGAAGCTTTCTTT

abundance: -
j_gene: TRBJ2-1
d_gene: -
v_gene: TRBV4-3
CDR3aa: CASSQDRDSYNEQFF
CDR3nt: TGCGCCAGCAGCCAAGACAGGGACTCCTACAATGAGCAGTTCTTC

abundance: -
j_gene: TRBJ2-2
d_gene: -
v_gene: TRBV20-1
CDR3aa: CSASGGDVWGTGELFF
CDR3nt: TGCAGTGCTAGTGGGGGAGATGTGTGGGGCACCGGGGAGCTGTTTTTT

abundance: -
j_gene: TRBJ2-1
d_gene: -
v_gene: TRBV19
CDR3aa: CASSRDVYNEQFF
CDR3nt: TGTGCCAGTAGTCGGGACGTGTACAATGAGCAGTTCTTC

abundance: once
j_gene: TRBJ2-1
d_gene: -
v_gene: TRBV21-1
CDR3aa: CASSKVETGTYNEQFF
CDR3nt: TGTGCCAGCAGCAAAGTGGAGACAGGGACCTACAATGAGCAGTTCTTC

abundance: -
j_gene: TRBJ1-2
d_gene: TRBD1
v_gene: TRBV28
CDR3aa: CASRPGQGYGYTF
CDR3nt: TGTGCCAGCAGACCCGGACAGGGCTATGGCTACACCTTC

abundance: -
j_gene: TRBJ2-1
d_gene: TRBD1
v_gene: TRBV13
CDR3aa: CASSPEGTGIYNEQFF
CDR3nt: TGTGCCAGCAGCCCAGAAGGGACAGGCATTTACAATGAGCAGTTCTTC

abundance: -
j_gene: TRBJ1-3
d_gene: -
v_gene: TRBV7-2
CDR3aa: CASSLITGGNTIYF
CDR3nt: TGTGCCAGCAGCTTAATAACTGGAGGAAACACCATATATTTT

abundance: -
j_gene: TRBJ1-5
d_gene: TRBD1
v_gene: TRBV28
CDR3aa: CASSLVQGANQPQHF
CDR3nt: TGTGCCAGCAGTTTAGTTCAGGGGGCCAATCAGCCCCAGCATTTT

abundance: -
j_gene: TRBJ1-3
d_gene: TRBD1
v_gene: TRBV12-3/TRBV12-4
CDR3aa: CASSFPGQGAGNTIYF
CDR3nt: TGTGCCAGCAGTTTTCCGGGACAGGGGGCTGGAAACACCATATATTTT

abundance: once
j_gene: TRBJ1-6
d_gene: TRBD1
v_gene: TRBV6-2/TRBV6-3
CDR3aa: CASLSPGQGNSPLHF
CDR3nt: TGTGCCAGCTTGTCCCCGGGACAGGGCAATTCACCCCTCCACTTT

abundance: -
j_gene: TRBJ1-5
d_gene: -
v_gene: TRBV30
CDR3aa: CAWSRASYNQPQHF
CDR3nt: TGTGCCTGGAGTAGGGCGTCTTACAATCAGCCCCAGCATTTT

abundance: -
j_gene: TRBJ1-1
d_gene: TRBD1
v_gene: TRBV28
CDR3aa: CASSFWEGAGTEAFF
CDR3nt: TGTGCCAGCAGTTTCTGGGAGGGGGCCGGAACTGAAGCTTTCTTT

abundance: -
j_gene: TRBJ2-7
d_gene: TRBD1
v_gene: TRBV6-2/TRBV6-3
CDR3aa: CASSYRASGQGIYEQYF
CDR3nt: TGTGCCAGCAGTTACAGGGCCTCGGGACAGGGAATTTACGAGCAGTACTTC

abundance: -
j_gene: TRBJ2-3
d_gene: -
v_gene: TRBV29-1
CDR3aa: CSVIRSSTDTQYF
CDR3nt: TGCAGCGTTATCAGATCTAGCACAGATACGCAGTATTTT

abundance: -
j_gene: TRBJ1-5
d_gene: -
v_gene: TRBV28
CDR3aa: CASMGNQPQHF
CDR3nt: TGTGCCAGCATGGGCAATCAGCCCCAGCATTTT

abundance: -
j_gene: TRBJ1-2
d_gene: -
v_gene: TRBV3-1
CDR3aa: CASSQDSGGGWDGYTF
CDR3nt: TGTGCCAGCAGCCAAGATTCAGGCGGGGGTTGGGATGGCTACACCTTC

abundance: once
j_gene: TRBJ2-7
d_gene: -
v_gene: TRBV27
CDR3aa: CASSLSVLAYEQYF
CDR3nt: TGTGCCAGCAGTTTATCGGTTCTAGCCTACGAGCAGTACTTC

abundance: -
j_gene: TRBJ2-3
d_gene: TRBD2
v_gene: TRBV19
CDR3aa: CASSILAESTDTQYF
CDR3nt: TGTGCCAGTAGTATCCTAGCGGAGAGCACAGATACGCAGTATTTT

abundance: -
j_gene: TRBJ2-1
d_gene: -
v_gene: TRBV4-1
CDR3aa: CASGPFNEQFF
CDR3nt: TGCGCCAGCGGCCCCTTCAATGAGCAGTTCTTC

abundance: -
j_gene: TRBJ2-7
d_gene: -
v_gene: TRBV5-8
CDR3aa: CASRSEDGGSYEQYF
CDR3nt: TGTGCCAGCAGATCAGAGGACGGGGGATCCTACGAGCAGTACTTC

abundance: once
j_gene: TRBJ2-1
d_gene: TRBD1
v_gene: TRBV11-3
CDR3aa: CASSFYGDRAINEQFF
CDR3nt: TGTGCCAGCAGCTTTTATGGGGACAGGGCCATCAATGAGCAGTTCTTC